These T cell receptor beta chains were read from a single sample in a study of T-cell reconstitution after alpha-beta-depleted transplantation in children. TCRdb redid the calling of the PCR reads with MiXCR, one entry per CDR3 protein. In the table there are 610,000 or so distinct CDR3 sequences, approximately 30% of which are singletons. The specimen comprised PBMCs, sampled before TCRalphabeta/CD19-depleted stem cell transplant. The source of these receptors is a boy younger than two with Wiskott-Aldrich syndrome, due to receive a stem cell transplant. Both conserved end residues are part of each CDR3. D genes are given only for firm matches. Only some rows state a clone size, as once, few, many or a class for expanded clones.

J gene: TRBJ2-3
clone size: NA
V gene: TRBV20-1
D gene: NA
CDR3 DNA: TGCAGTGCTAGCAGAGGGGCTTCGACAGATACGCAGTATTTT
CDR3 protein: CSASRGASTDTQYF

J gene: TRBJ2-7
clone size: NA
V gene: TRBV5-1
D gene: NA
CDR3 DNA: TGCGCCAGCAGCTTGGACCCCGAGGGCTCCTACGAGCAGTACTTC
CDR3 protein: CASSLDPEGSYEQYF

J gene: TRBJ1-6
clone size: NA
V gene: TRBV4-2
D gene: NA
CDR3 DNA: TGTGCCAGCAGCCAAGAGCCCAGGTCGAGCTCCTATAATTCACCCCTCCACTTT
CDR3 protein: CASSQEPRSSSYNSPLHF

J gene: TRBJ2-3
clone size: NA
V gene: TRBV20-1
D gene: TRBD2
CDR3 DNA: TGCAGTGCTAGAAAACTAGCGGGTGGAACAGATACGCAGTATTTT
CDR3 protein: CSARKLAGGTDTQYF

J gene: TRBJ1-3
clone size: NA
V gene: TRBV7-6
D gene: NA
CDR3 DNA: TGTGCCAGCAGCTTAGGACAGCAAAACTCTGGAAACACCATATATTTT
CDR3 protein: CASSLGQQNSGNTIYF

J gene: TRBJ2-1
clone size: NA
V gene: TRBV5-6
D gene: TRBD1
CDR3 DNA: TGTGCCAGCAGCCCACTTGACAGGGATTACAATGAGCAGTTCTTC
CDR3 protein: CASSPLDRDYNEQFF

J gene: TRBJ2-1
clone size: NA
V gene: TRBV15
D gene: NA
CDR3 DNA: TGTGCCACCAGCAGAGCCGGACTCTCAAGATACAATGAGCAGTTCTTC
CDR3 protein: CATSRAGLSRYNEQFF

J gene: TRBJ2-7
clone size: NA
V gene: TRBV5-1
D gene: NA
CDR3 DNA: TGCGCCAGCAGCTACCGGGACCGATCCTACGAGCAGTACTTC
CDR3 protein: CASSYRDRSYEQYF

J gene: TRBJ2-1
clone size: once
V gene: TRBV24-1
D gene: NA
CDR3 DNA: TGTGCCACCAGTGACACTAGGGATGAGCAGTTCTTC
CDR3 protein: CATSDTRDEQFF

J gene: TRBJ2-3
clone size: NA
V gene: TRBV12-3/TRBV12-4
D gene: TRBD2
CDR3 DNA: TGTGCCAGCCAGCGGGGGGACGCAGATACGCAGTATTTT
CDR3 protein: CASQRGDADTQYF

J gene: TRBJ2-3
clone size: few
V gene: TRBV6-1
D gene: NA
CDR3 DNA: TGTGCCAGCAGCCCGACAGGGAGGAACACAGATACGCAGTATTTT
CDR3 protein: CASSPTGRNTDTQYF

J gene: TRBJ2-2
clone size: NA
V gene: TRBV5-1
D gene: TRBD1
CDR3 DNA: TGCGCCAGCAGCTCAACAGGGGTTCGGGAGCTGTTTTTT
CDR3 protein: CASSSTGVRELFF

J gene: TRBJ2-7
clone size: NA
V gene: TRBV5-1
D gene: TRBD1
CDR3 DNA: TGCGCCAGCAGCTCCCGACAGGGGGCGATATACGAGCAGTACTTC
CDR3 protein: CASSSRQGAIYEQYF

J gene: TRBJ1-2
clone size: NA
V gene: TRBV7-9
D gene: NA
CDR3 DNA: TGTGCCAGCAGCTTAAAAGACTATGGCTACACCTTC
CDR3 protein: CASSLKDYGYTF

J gene: TRBJ1-2
clone size: few
V gene: TRBV10-1
D gene: NA
CDR3 DNA: TGCGCCAGCAGTCCTAGTCTTGAATGGGGCTACACCTTC
CDR3 protein: CASSPSLEWGYTF

J gene: TRBJ1-2
clone size: NA
V gene: TRBV15
D gene: NA
CDR3 DNA: TGTGCCACCAGCAGAGTTACTGACAACCTCTATGGCTACACCTTC
CDR3 protein: CATSRVTDNLYGYTF

J gene: TRBJ2-7
clone size: few
V gene: TRBV20-1
D gene: NA
CDR3 DNA: TGCAGTGCTAGGGACACCTACGAGCAGTACTTC
CDR3 protein: CSARDTYEQYF

J gene: TRBJ1-2
clone size: NA
V gene: TRBV5-5
D gene: NA
CDR3 DNA: TGTGCCAGCAGCTTGGCCGCAGCCTACTATGGCTACACCTTC
CDR3 protein: CASSLAAAYYGYTF

J gene: TRBJ1-4
clone size: few
V gene: TRBV20-1
D gene: TRBD1
CDR3 DNA: TGCAGTGCTAGGGAACAGGGGCTACCTAATGAAAAACTGTTTTTT
CDR3 protein: CSAREQGLPNEKLFF

J gene: TRBJ2-7
clone size: NA
V gene: TRBV6-1
D gene: NA
CDR3 DNA: TGTGCCAGCAGGTTGAGTCAGGGGAGCTCCTACGAGCAGTACTTC
CDR3 protein: CASRLSQGSSYEQYF

J gene: TRBJ2-2
clone size: NA
V gene: TRBV9
D gene: TRBD1
CDR3 DNA: TGTGCCAGCAGCCCCCATGGGACAGGGGCGAACACCGGGGAGCTGTTTTTT
CDR3 protein: CASSPHGTGANTGELFF

J gene: TRBJ2-4
clone size: few
V gene: TRBV5-1
D gene: NA
CDR3 DNA: TGCGCCAGCAGCTTGAATTTTGCAAACATTCAGTACTTC
CDR3 protein: CASSLNFANIQYF

J gene: TRBJ2-7
clone size: NA
V gene: TRBV27
D gene: NA
CDR3 DNA: TGTGCCAGCAGTTTGCGTGGGCAGAGCTCCTACGAGCAGTACTTC
CDR3 protein: CASSLRGQSSYEQYF

J gene: TRBJ1-5
clone size: NA
V gene: TRBV5-1
D gene: NA
CDR3 DNA: TGCGCCAGCAGCTTGGGAGACCCTGGGCAGCCCCAGCATTTT
CDR3 protein: CASSLGDPGQPQHF

J gene: TRBJ1-1
clone size: once
V gene: TRBV9
D gene: NA
CDR3 DNA: TGTGCCAGCAGCGTAGGGAGGGGCCTGAGCACTGAAGCTTTCTTT
CDR3 protein: CASSVGRGLSTEAFF

J gene: TRBJ2-1
clone size: NA
V gene: TRBV12-3/TRBV12-4
D gene: TRBD1
CDR3 DNA: TGTGCCAGCAGTTTAGTGGGTAAGGGGGCTAATGAGCAGTTCTTC
CDR3 protein: CASSLVGKGANEQFF

J gene: TRBJ1-2
clone size: NA
V gene: TRBV5-1
D gene: TRBD1
CDR3 DNA: TGCGCCAGCAGCTTCGGACAGGCGCACTATGGCTACACCTTC
CDR3 protein: CASSFGQAHYGYTF

J gene: TRBJ2-7
clone size: NA
V gene: TRBV7-3
D gene: TRBD2
CDR3 DNA: TGTGCCAGCAGCCCCGGACTAGCGGGAGCCGCCGAGCAGTACTTC
CDR3 protein: CASSPGLAGAAEQYF

J gene: TRBJ1-2
clone size: NA
V gene: TRBV7-9
D gene: NA
CDR3 DNA: TGTGCCGGCAGCGACCGCTATGGCTACACCTTC
CDR3 protein: CAGSDRYGYTF

J gene: TRBJ2-7
clone size: NA
V gene: TRBV3-1
D gene: TRBD1
CDR3 DNA: TGTGCCAGCAGCCCCACGACAGGGGGATCTGGGTACGAGCAGTACTTC
CDR3 protein: CASSPTTGGSGYEQYF

J gene: TRBJ2-1
clone size: NA
V gene: TRBV7-6
D gene: NA
CDR3 DNA: TGTGCCAGCGGTAGACAGGCGGCCTACAATGAGCAGTTCTTC
CDR3 protein: CASGRQAAYNEQFF

J gene: TRBJ2-7
clone size: few
V gene: TRBV10-3
D gene: TRBD1
CDR3 DNA: TGTGCCATCAGGACTCCGACAGGGGGCGAGCAGTACTTC
CDR3 protein: CAIRTPTGGEQYF

J gene: TRBJ2-4
clone size: once
V gene: TRBV5-1
D gene: NA
CDR3 DNA: TGCGCCAGCAGCTTGGGGAGCAAAAACATGCAGTACTTC
CDR3 protein: CASSLGSKNMQYF

J gene: TRBJ2-2
clone size: NA
V gene: TRBV5-1
D gene: NA
CDR3 DNA: TGCGCCAGCAGCTTGGCATGGGGGAACACCGGGGAGCTGTTTTTT
CDR3 protein: CASSLAWGNTGELFF

J gene: TRBJ2-3
clone size: NA
V gene: TRBV20-1
D gene: TRBD2
CDR3 DNA: TGCTGTGCTAGCTTCCTAGCGGGGATGCCAGATACGCAGTATTTT
CDR3 protein: CCASFLAGMPDTQYF

J gene: TRBJ2-3
clone size: few
V gene: TRBV20-1
D gene: NA
CDR3 DNA: TGCAGTGCTTCCAATCCCCACGACTTTCTCTACACAGATACGCAGTATTTT
CDR3 protein: CSASNPHDFLYTDTQYF